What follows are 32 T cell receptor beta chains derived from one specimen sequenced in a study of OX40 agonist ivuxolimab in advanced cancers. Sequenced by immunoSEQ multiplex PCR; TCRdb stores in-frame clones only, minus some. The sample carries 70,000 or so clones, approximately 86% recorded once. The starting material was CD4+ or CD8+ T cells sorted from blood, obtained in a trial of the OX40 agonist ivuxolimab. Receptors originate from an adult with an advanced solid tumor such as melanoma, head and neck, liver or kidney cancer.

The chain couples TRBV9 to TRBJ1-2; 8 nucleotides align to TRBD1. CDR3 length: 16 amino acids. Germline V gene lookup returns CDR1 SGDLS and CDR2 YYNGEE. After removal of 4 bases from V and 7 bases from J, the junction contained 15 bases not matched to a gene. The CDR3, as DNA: TGTGCCAGCAGCCAAGGAGGAGTCAGGGGGCGAAGTGGCTACACCTTC. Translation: CASSQGGVRGRSGYTF.

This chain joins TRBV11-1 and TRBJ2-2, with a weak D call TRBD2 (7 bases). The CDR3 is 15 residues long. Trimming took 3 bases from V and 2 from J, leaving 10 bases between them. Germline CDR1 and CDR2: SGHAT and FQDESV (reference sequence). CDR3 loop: CASSLGGGNTGELFF. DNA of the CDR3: TGTGCCAGCAGCTTGGGCGGGGGCAACACCGGGGAGCTGTTTTTT.

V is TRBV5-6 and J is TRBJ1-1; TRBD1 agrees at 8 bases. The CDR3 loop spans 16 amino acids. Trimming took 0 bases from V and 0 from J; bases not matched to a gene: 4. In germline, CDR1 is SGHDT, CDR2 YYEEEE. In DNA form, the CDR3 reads TGTGCCAGCAGCTTGGGGCCAGGGGGCGTGAACACTGAAGCTTTCTTT. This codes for CASSLGPGGVNTEAFF.

CDR3 sequence (DNA): TGTGCCAGCAGCTCCAGGGGGGTTCGAGAGACCCAGTACTTC. Translating it yields CASSSRGVRETQYF. J is TRBJ2-5 and V is TRBV7-6, with TRBD1 as a possible D gene (7 bases). V lost 4 bases, J lost 4 bases, and 13 bases lay in between. The CDR3 covers 14 residues. Germline V lookup: CDR1 SGHVS, CDR2 FNYEAQ.

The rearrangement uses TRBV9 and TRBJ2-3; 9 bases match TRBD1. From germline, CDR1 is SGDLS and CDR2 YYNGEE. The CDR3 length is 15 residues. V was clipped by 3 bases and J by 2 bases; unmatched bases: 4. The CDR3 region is CASSAGQGFTDTQYF. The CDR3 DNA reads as TGTGCCAGCAGCGCGGGACAGGGATTCACAGATACGCAGTATTTT.

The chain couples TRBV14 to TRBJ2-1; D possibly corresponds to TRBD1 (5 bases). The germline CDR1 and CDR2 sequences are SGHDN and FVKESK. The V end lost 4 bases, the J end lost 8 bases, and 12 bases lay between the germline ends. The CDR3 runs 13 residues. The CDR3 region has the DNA TGTGCCAGCAGCCCCAGGGAATTGGATGAGCAGTTCTTC. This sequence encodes CASSPRELDEQFF. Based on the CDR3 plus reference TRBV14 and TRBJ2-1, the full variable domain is EAGVTQFPSHSVIEKGQTVTLRCDPISGHDNLYWYRRVMGKEIKFLLHFVKESKQDESGMPNNRFLAERTGGTYSTLKVQPAELEDSGVYFCASSPRELDEQFFGPGTRLTVL.

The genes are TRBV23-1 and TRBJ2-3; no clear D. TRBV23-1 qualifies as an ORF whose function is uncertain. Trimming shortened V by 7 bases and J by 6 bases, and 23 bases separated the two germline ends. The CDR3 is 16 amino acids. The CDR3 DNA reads TGCGCCAGCACCGAAAGGGCTCGAACATCCGACGATACGCAGTATTTT. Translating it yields CASTERARTSDDTQYF.

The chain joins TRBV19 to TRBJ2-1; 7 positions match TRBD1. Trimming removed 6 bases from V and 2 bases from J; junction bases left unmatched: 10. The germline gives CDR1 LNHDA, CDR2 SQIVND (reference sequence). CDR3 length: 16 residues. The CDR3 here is CASRRTGEGTYNEQFF. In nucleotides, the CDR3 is TGTGCCAGTAGACGTACAGGGGAAGGGACCTACAATGAGCAGTTCTTC. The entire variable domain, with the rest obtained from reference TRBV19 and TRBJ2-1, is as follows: DGGITQSPKYLFRKEGQNVTLSCEQNLNHDAMYWYRQDPGQGLRLIYYSQIVNDFQKGDIAEGYSVSREKKESFPLTVTSAQKNPTAFYLCASRRTGEGTYNEQFFGPGTRLTVL.

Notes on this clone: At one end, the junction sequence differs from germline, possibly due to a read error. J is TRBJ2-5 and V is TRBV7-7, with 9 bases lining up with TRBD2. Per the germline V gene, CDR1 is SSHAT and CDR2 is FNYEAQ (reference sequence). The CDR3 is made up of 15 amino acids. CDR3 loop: CASSLNSGSGETQYF. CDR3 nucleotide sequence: TGTGCTAGCAGCTTAAATAGCGGGAGCGGTGAGACCCAGTACTTC.

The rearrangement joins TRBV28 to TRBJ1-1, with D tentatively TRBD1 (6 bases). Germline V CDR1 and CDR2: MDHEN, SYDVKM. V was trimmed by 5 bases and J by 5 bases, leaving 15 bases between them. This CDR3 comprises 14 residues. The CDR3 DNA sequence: TGTGCCAGCAGTCTTCGACAGGCCTGGACTGAAGCTTTCTTT. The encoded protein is CASSLRQAWTEAFF.

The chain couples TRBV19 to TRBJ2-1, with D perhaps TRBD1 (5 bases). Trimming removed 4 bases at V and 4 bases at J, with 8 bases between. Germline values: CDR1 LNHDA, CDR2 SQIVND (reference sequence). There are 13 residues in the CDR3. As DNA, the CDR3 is TGTGCCAGTAGTAGAGACAGATACAATGAGCAGTTCTTC. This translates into CASSRDRYNEQFF.

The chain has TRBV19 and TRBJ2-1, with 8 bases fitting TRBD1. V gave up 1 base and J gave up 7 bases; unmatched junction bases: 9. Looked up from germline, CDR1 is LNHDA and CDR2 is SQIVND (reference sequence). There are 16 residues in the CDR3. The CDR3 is CASSIGDRPPGNEQFF. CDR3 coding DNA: TGTGCCAGTAGTATAGGGGACAGGCCCCCTGGAAATGAGCAGTTCTTC.

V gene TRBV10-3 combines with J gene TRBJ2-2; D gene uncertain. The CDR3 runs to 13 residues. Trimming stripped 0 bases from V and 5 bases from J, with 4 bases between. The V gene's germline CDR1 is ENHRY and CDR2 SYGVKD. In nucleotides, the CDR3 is TGTGCCATCAGTGAGTCACGTACCGGGGAGCTGTTTTTT. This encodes CAISESRTGELFF.

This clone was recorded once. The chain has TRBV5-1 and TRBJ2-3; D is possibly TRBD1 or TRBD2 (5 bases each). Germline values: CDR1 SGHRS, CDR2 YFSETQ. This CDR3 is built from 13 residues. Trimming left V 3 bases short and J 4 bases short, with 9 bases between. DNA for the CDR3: TGCGCCAGCAGCTCGGGACCCGCAGATACGCAGTATTTT. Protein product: CASSSGPADTQYF.

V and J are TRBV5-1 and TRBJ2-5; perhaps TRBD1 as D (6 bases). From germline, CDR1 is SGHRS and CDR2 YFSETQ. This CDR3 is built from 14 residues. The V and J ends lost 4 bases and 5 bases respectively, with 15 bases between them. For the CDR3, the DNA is TGCGCCAGCAGCGGAAGAGGGGGATCGGAGACCCAGTACTTC. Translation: CASSGRGGSETQYF.

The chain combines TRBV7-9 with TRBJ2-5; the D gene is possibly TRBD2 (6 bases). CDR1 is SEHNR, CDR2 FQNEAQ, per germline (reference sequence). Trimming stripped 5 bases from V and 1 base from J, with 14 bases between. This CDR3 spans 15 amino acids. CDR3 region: CASSRPGRFQETQYF. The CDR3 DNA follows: TGTGCCAGCAGCCGACCGGGGAGGTTCCAAGAGACCCAGTACTTC.

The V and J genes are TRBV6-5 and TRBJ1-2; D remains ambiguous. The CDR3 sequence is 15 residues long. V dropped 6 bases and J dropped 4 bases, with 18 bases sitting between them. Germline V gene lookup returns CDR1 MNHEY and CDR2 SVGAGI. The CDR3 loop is CASSPSPTVVYGYTF. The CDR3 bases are TGTGCCAGCAGCCCGAGCCCTACAGTCGTCTATGGCTACACCTTC.

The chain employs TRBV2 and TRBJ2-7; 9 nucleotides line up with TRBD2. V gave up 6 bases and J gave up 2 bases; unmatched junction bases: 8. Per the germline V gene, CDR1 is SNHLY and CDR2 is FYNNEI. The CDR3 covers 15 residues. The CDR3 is CASSATSGGPYEQYF. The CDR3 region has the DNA TGTGCCAGCAGCGCGACTAGCGGAGGACCCTACGAGCAGTACTTC.

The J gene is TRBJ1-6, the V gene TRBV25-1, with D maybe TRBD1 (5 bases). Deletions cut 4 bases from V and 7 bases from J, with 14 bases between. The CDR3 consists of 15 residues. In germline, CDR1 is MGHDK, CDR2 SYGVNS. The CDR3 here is CASSATQVGNSPLHF. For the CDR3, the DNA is TGTGCCAGCAGTGCGACACAGGTCGGGAATTCACCCCTCCACTTT.

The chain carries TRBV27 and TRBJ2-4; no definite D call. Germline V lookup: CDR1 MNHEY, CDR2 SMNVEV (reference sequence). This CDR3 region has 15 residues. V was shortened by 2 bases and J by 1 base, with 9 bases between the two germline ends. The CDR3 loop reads CASSLQAQAKNIQYF. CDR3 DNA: TGTGCCAGCAGTTTACAGGCTCAGGCCAAAAACATTCAGTACTTC.

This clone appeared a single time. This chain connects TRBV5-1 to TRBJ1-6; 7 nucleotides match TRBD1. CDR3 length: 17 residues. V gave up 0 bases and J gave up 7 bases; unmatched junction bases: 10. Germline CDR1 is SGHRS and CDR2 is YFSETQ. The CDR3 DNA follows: TGCGCCAGCAGCTTGGTTGGGACAGCTAATTTAAATTCACCCCTCCACTTT. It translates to CASSLVGTANLNSPLHF.

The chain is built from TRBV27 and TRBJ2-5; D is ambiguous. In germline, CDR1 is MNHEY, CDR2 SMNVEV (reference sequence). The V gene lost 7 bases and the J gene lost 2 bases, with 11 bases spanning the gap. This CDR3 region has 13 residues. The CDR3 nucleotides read TGTGCCAGCAACGGTTACAATCAAGAGACCCAGTACTTC. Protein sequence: CASNGYNQETQYF.

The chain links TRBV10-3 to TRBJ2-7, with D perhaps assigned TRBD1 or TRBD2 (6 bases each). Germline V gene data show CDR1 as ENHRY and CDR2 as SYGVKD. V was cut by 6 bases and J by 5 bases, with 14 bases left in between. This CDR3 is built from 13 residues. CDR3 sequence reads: CAIRGGQSDEQYF. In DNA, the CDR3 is TGTGCCATCAGGGGAGGACAGTCCGACGAGCAGTACTTC.

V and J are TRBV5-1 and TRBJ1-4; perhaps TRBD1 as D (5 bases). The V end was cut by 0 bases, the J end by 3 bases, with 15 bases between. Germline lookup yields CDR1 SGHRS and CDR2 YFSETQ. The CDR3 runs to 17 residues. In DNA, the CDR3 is TGCGCCAGCAGCTTGGGCAGTTTAGGGGCCGCTAATGAAAAACTGTTTTTT. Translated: CASSLGSLGAANEKLFF.

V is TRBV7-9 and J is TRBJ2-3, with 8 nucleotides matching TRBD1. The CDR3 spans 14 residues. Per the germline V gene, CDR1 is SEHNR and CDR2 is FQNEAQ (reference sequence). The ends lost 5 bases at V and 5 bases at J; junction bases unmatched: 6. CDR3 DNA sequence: TGTGCCAGCAGCCCGGACAGGGCTAAAGATACGCAGTATTTT. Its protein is CASSPDRAKDTQYF.

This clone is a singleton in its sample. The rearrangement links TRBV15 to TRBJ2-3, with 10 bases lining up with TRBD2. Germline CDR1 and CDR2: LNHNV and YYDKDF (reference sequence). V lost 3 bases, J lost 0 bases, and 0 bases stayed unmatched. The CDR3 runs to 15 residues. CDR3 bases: TGTGCCACCAGCAGGACTAGCGGGAGCACAGATACGCAGTATTTT. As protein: CATSRTSGSTDTQYF.

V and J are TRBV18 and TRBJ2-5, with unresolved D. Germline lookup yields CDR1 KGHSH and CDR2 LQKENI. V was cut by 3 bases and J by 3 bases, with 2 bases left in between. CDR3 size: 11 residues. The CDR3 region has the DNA TGTGCCAGCTCACCGAAAGAGACCCAGTACTTC. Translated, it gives CASSPKETQYF. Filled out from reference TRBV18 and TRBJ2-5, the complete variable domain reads NAGVMQNPRHLVRRRGQEARLRCSPMKGHSHVYWYRQLPEEGLKFMVYLQKENIIDESGMPKERFSAEFPKEGPSILRIQQVVRGDSAAYFCASSPKETQYFGPGTRLLVL.

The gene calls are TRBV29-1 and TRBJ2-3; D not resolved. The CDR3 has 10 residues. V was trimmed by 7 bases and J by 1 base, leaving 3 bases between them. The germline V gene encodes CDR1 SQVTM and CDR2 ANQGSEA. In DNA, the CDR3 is TGCAGCGGGGGCACAGATACGCAGTATTTT. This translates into CSGGTDTQYF.

The CDR3 nucleotides are TGCAGCGTTGAGAGGGGAGGAGGGAGCGAGCAGTACTTC. This translates into CSVERGGGSEQYF. The chain has TRBV29-1 and TRBJ2-7; tentatively, D is TRBD2 (6 bases). Germline CDR1 is SQVTM and CDR2 is ANQGSEA. The germline V and J ends were trimmed by 3 bases and 6 bases, with 15 bases remaining between them. The CDR3 totals 13 residues.

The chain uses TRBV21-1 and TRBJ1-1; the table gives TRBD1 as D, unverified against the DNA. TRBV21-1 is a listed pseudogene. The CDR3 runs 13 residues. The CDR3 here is CASSTHNHTEAFF. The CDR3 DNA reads TGTGCCAGCAGCACACATAATCACACTGAAGCTTTCTTT.

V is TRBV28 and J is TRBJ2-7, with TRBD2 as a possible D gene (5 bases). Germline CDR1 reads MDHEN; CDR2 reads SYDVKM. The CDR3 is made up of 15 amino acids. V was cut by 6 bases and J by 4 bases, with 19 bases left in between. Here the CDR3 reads CASSLLQTGSYEQYF. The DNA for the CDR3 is TGTGCCAGCAGCTTACTTCAAACGGGGAGTTACGAGCAGTACTTC.

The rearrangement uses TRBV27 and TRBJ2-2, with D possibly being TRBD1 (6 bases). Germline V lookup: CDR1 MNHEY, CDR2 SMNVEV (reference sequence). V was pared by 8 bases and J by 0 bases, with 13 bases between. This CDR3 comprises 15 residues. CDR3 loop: CASSTGYANTGELFF. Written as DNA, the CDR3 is TGTGCCAGCTCGACAGGCTACGCGAACACCGGGGAGCTGTTTTTT.